This TCR beta chain was captured in a study of OX40 agonist ivuxolimab in advanced cancers. Study at large: Ivuxolimab was administered intravenously to patients at 0.01 to 10 mg/kg every 2 weeks. Study observations and caveats: Antigen targets of the expanded peripheral T cells went undetermined.

The V and J ends lost 3 bases and 4 bases, in that order; junction bases with no gene match: 8. Germline CDR1 is LGHNA and CDR2 is YNFKEQ. CDR3 length: 16 residues. Some clones are missing from TCRdb's copy, which holds only in-frame ones; the method was immunoSEQ multiplex PCR. The sample includes 50,000 to 70,000 clones, 85% of them seen just once. This clone has just one count. Its specificity is unknown. This sequence joins TRBV4-2 and TRBJ2-7, with 11 bases matching TRBD1. This sample comprised CD4+ or CD8+ T cells sorted from blood, obtained in a trial of the OX40 agonist ivuxolimab. The TCR was taken from an adult with an advanced solid tumor such as melanoma, head and neck, liver or kidney cancer. CDR3 sequence (DNA): TGTGCCAGCAGCCAGGGGGGACAGGGGGAAAGGTACGAGCAGTACTTC. Translated, it gives CASSQGGQGERYEQYF.